This entry describes one TCR beta chain. Its specificity is not known. In the PCR, 60 Vbeta and 13 Jbeta primers were used. Measured with immunoSEQ multiplex PCR; TCRdb has only the in-frame clones, and not every one. The sample includes 150,000 to 200,000 clones, less than 90% of them seen just once. Germline V gene data show CDR1 as SNHLY and CDR2 as FYNNEI. The CDR3 is 15 residues long. Trimming left V 8 bases short and J 3 bases short, with 19 bases between. This sample was included in a study of cytomegalovirus exposure and HLA in healthy donors. Study details: Among 150 million to 200 million T cells, an earlier analysis found 117 million unique TCR beta sequences.

Notes on the study in general: TCR beta chains numbering 164 were designated cytomegalovirus-associated. While the bulk of TCR sequences proved rare, some public TCRs turned up in many donors. A highly shared variant cluster was judged a likely technical artifact.

V usage is TRBV2 and J usage is TRBJ1-2; D gene ambiguous. Sequences were obtained from PBMCs. The receptor's source is a boy aged 2 to 10 in good health and CMV-seronegative. The CDR3 DNA sequence: TGTGCCAGCCGCCCGCTAGTTTGGAGTGACTATGGCTACACCTTC. Amino acids: CASRPLVWSDYGYTF.